The 29 T cell receptor beta chains below all came from one sample that was sequenced in a study of cytomegalovirus exposure and HLA in healthy donors. It was with 60 Vbeta and 13 Jbeta primers that the PCR ran. Repertoires were generated with immunoSEQ multiplex PCR, while TCRdb's copy carries only in-frame clones and drops some. Of hundreds of thousands of clones in the sample, about 66% were seen once. The sample taken for sequencing was PBMCs. The receptors were gathered from a female donor in good health and CMV-seronegative.

V and J are TRBV9 and TRBJ2-5; D is unclear. V lost 2 bases and J 3 bases, leaving 8 bases between the germline ends. The CDR3 has 13 residues. Germline V gene data show CDR1 as SGDLS and CDR2 as YYNGEE. The DNA of the CDR3 is TGTGCCAGCAGCGTTATGGCAGAAGAGACCCAGTACTTC. As protein: CASSVMAEETQYF.

The chain is built from TRBV30 and TRBJ2-1; 7 nucleotides match TRBD1. The germline V gene encodes CDR1 GTSNPN and CDR2 SVGIG (reference sequence). This CDR3 comprises 14 residues. V was pared by 5 bases and J by 5 bases, with 9 bases of the junction left unmatched. CDR3 coding DNA: TGTGCCTGGGCGACAGGGCCGCCAAACAATGAGCAGTTCTTC. Translating it yields CAWATGPPNNEQFF.

Only one count was recorded for this clone. The chain employs TRBV5-1 and TRBJ1-1; 7 nucleotides line up with TRBD1. This CDR3 contains 16 residues. Germline CDR1 SGHRS, CDR2 YFSETQ. Losses at the gene ends were 0 bases for V and 2 bases for J; bases not matched to a gene: 7. The CDR3 DNA sequence: TGCGCCAGCAGCTTGGTGCCAGGACAGGTAAACACTGAAGCTTTCTTT. Translated: CASSLVPGQVNTEAFF.

V gene TRBV11-1 combines with J gene TRBJ1-3, with D possibly being TRBD1 (6 bases). CDR1 and CDR2 from the germline V gene are SGHAT and FQDESV (reference sequence). V was cut by 1 base and J by 1 base, with 11 bases left in between. This CDR3 has 16 amino acids. Written as DNA, the CDR3 is TGTGCCAGCAGCTTAGAAGGGGGACCGTCTGGAAACACCATATATTTT. Protein product: CASSLEGGPSGNTIYF.

The V call is TRBV25-1, the J call TRBJ2-7; TRBD2 matches 9 bases. Germline CDR1 is MGHDK and CDR2 is SYGVNS. V trimming: 3 bases; J trimming: 3 bases; junction bases outside the gene matches: 3. This CDR3 contains 14 residues. CDR3 sequence: CASSDLLAGYEQYF. The CDR3 DNA sequence: TGTGCCAGCAGTGATCTACTAGCGGGCTACGAGCAGTACTTC.

This chain connects TRBV4-2 to TRBJ1-1; D gene uncertain. This CDR3 contains 14 residues. V lost 11 bases to trimming and J lost 6 bases, with 22 bases between them. Germline V gene data show CDR1 as LGHNA and CDR2 as YNFKEQ. CDR3 protein: CAWGASNPSSEAFF. CDR3 nucleotide sequence: TGTGCCTGGGGAGCGAGTAACCCTAGCTCTGAAGCTTTCTTT.

This clone was observed a handful of times. The genes are TRBV6-1 and TRBJ2-7, with D perhaps matching TRBD1 (6 bases). The V gene lost 6 bases and the J gene lost 9 bases, with 15 bases spanning the gap. Looked up from germline, CDR1 is MNHNS and CDR2 is SASEGT. The CDR3 is 12 residues long. The CDR3 loop is CASRDTGLMQYF. The CDR3 DNA is TGTGCCAGCAGGGACACAGGGCTGATGCAGTACTTC.

V is TRBV28 and J is TRBJ2-7, with D possibly TRBD1 on 6 matching bases. From germline, CDR1 is MDHEN and CDR2 SYDVKM. V lost 6 bases and J lost 0, with 12 bases in between. This CDR3 region has 14 residues. CDR3 DNA: TGTGCCAGCAGCCCGGACAGAAGCTCCTACGAGCAGTACTTC. This translates into CASSPDRSSYEQYF. The entire variable domain, with the rest obtained from reference TRBV28 and TRBJ2-7, is as follows: DVKVTQSSRYLVKRTGEKVFLECVQDMDHENMFWYRQDPGLGLRLIYFSYDVKMKEKGDIPEGYSVSREKKERFSLILESASTNQTSMYLCASSPDRSSYEQYFGPGTRLTVT.

The V call is TRBV5-4, the J call TRBJ1-1, with no clear D. Looked up from germline, CDR1 is SGHNT and CDR2 is YYREEE (reference sequence). Deletions cut 0 bases from V and 4 bases from J, with 13 bases between. This CDR3 is built from 15 residues. In DNA form, the CDR3 reads TGTGCCAGCAGCTTGGGGGCCGAACTGAGCACTGAAGCTTTCTTT. Its protein is CASSLGAELSTEAFF.

V gene TRBV5-1 combines with J gene TRBJ1-4, with 10 bases lining up with TRBD1. The CDR3 is 17 amino acids. Unmatched junction bases numbered 13, after V lost 7 bases and J lost 4 bases. Germline V gene data show CDR1 as SGHRS and CDR2 as YFSETQ. CDR3 in amino acids: CASGPGTGEGINEKLFF. The CDR3 DNA follows: TGCGCCAGCGGTCCCGGGACAGGGGAGGGCATTAATGAAAAACTGTTTTTT.

The CDR3 sequence is CASSLGLAGGPETQYF. The CDR3 coding sequence is TGTGCCAGCAGCTTGGGGCTAGCGGGAGGGCCAGAGACCCAGTACTTC. The chain carries TRBV5-6 and TRBJ2-5; 12 bases align to TRBD2. Germline trimming cut 0 bases from V and 4 bases from J; bases unmatched to any gene: 4. Germline assignment: CDR1 SGHDT and CDR2 YYEEEE. The CDR3 length is 16 residues.

J is TRBJ2-7 and V is TRBV28, with TRBD2 as a possible D gene (7 bases). This CDR3 contains 15 residues. Between the trimmed V and J ends, which lost 4 bases and 2 bases, there was a span of 15 bases. Per the germline V gene, CDR1 is MDHEN and CDR2 is SYDVKM. The chain's CDR3 is CASSSRRGAAYEQYF. DNA for the CDR3: TGTGCCAGCAGTTCGCGCCGGGGGGCCGCCTACGAGCAGTACTTC.

This chain connects TRBV28 to TRBJ2-4; 13 bases fit TRBD2. The CDR3 covers 15 residues. Germline loops: CDR1 MDHEN, CDR2 SYDVKM. The V and J ends lost 6 bases and 3 bases, in that order; junction bases with no gene match: 2. The CDR3 loop is CASRLAGGLKNIQYF. Here the CDR3 DNA reads TGTGCCAGCAGACTAGCGGGAGGGCTCAAAAACATTCAGTACTTC.

The V call is TRBV30, the J call TRBJ1-3; 9 nucleotides agree with TRBD1. V was clipped by 1 base and J by 3 bases; unmatched bases: 1. The CDR3 length is 14 residues. Germline-derived CDR1 and CDR2 are GTSNPN and SVGIG (reference sequence). In DNA form, the CDR3 reads TGTGCCTGGAGTGAGACAGGGGGTGGAAACACCATATATTTT. Translating gives CAWSETGGGNTIYF.

V is TRBV6-1 and J is TRBJ2-2; tentatively, D is TRBD1 (6 bases). V dropped 8 bases and J dropped 2 bases, with 12 bases sitting between them. CDR3 length: 14 amino acids. Germline assignment: CDR1 MNHNS and CDR2 SASEGT. Here the CDR3 reads CASGGRGNTGELFF. CDR3 nucleotides: TGTGCCAGCGGGGGCAGGGGCAACACCGGGGAGCTGTTTTTT.

The chain joins TRBV6-5 to TRBJ2-7, with D unresolved. This CDR3 region has 16 residues. V was clipped by 0 bases and J by 1 base, with 13 bases between them. CDR1 MNHEY and CDR2 SVGAGI come from the germline V gene. CDR3 sequence: CASSYSRQVQSYEQYF. As DNA, the CDR3 is TGTGCCAGCAGTTACTCCCGGCAGGTTCAATCCTACGAGCAGTACTTC.

The V and J genes are TRBV4-1 and TRBJ2-3, with TRBD2 as a possible D gene (6 bases). V was pared by 6 bases and J by 3 bases, with 13 bases between. This CDR3 has 14 amino acids. Germline CDR1 MGHRA, CDR2 YSYEKL. The CDR3 coding sequence is TGCGCCAGCAGTGACGCGGGAAGGACAGATACGCAGTATTTT. As protein: CASSDAGRTDTQYF.

This clone was recorded once. The V call is TRBV28, the J call TRBJ2-3; D ambiguous. Germline values: CDR1 MDHEN, CDR2 SYDVKM. The V gene lost 3 bases and the J gene lost 5 bases, with 3 bases spanning the gap. CDR3 size: 11 residues. The CDR3 coding sequence is TGTGCCAGCAGTTTTCGAGATACGCAGTATTTT. Its translation is CASSFRDTQYF.

This sequence joins TRBV6-1 and TRBJ2-3; TRBD1 might be the D (5 bases). V lost 7 bases, J lost 4 bases, and 15 bases lay in between. The germline gives CDR1 MNHNS, CDR2 SASEGT. The CDR3 is 14 amino acids. CDR3 region: CASNQGRTADTQYF. The DNA of the CDR3 is TGTGCCAGCAATCAGGGCCGTACCGCAGATACGCAGTATTTT.

This rearrangement joins TRBV6-1 to TRBJ2-1, with TRBD1 matching over 9 bases. The V and J ends lost 7 bases and 7 bases, in that order; junction bases with no gene match: 8. This CDR3 spans 14 amino acids. Germline CDR1 is MNHNS and CDR2 is SASEGT. This chain's CDR3 is CASKLTGGGNEQFF. The CDR3 nucleotides read TGTGCCAGCAAACTGACAGGGGGAGGGAATGAGCAGTTCTTC.

This clone turned up a few times. The J gene is TRBJ1-2, the V gene TRBV18, with D possibly TRBD1 on 5 matching bases. V was shortened by 6 bases and J by 10 bases, with 18 bases between the two germline ends. Looked up from germline, CDR1 is KGHSH and CDR2 is LQKENI. This CDR3 is built from 13 residues. CDR3 bases: TGTGCCAGCTCCGTCCTGGACGGGACTCTCTACACCTTC. Amino acids: CASSVLDGTLYTF.

The J gene is TRBJ2-4, the V gene TRBV23-1; TRBD1 matches 7 bases. TRBV23-1 is an open reading frame whose function is uncertain. CDR3 length: 15 residues. V lost 3 bases and J lost 8; bases outside the gene matches: 10. The CDR3 DNA follows: TGCGCCAGCAGTCAGTACCGGGACAGTACGGACATTCAGTACTTC. Its translation is CASSQYRDSTDIQYF.

V gene TRBV9 combines with J gene TRBJ2-2; possible D gene TRBD2, 5 bases. The CDR3 consists of 17 residues. In germline, CDR1 is SGDLS, CDR2 YYNGEE. V was shortened by 1 base and J by 1 base, with 14 bases between the two germline ends. The CDR3 DNA is TGTGCCAGCAGCGTACGGGCCCTACTAGAGAACACCGGGGAGCTGTTTTTT. Its protein is CASSVRALLENTGELFF. The full variable domain, its missing parts supplied by reference TRBV9 and TRBJ2-2, is DSGVTQTPKHLITATGQRVTLRCSPRSGDLSVYWYQQSLDQGLQFLIQYYNGEERAKGNILERFSAQQFPDLHSELNLSSLELGDSALYFCASSVRALLENTGELFFGEGSRLTVL.

This clone was observed a single time. The rearrangement uses TRBV7-9 and TRBJ1-2; D not resolved. The CDR3 length is 12 residues. Germline V gives CDR1 SEHNR, CDR2 FQNEAQ (reference sequence). V was pared by 1 base and J by 10 bases, with 10 bases between. The DNA of the CDR3 is TGTGCCAGCAGCTTAGAACGGGGTGACTACACCTTC. Translation: CASSLERGDYTF.

The chain combines TRBV5-5 with TRBJ2-7; 8 positions agree with TRBD1. The germline V gene has CDR1 SGHKS and CDR2 YYEKEE (reference sequence). There are 16 residues in the CDR3. The V gene end was trimmed by 1 base and the J gene end by 0 bases; junction bases not matched to a gene: 6. The DNA for the CDR3 is TGTGCCAGCAGCTTGCCCACAGGGGGGAGCTCCTACGAGCAGTACTTC. Translating gives CASSLPTGGSSYEQYF.

The chain recombines TRBV10-1 with TRBJ2-1; maybe TRBD1 (5 bases). The CDR3 loop spans 15 amino acids. The germline CDR1 and CDR2 sequences are WNHNN and SYGVQD (reference sequence). V lost 3 bases, J lost 4 bases, and 13 bases lay in between. CDR3 residues: CASSDRGSSYNEQFF. Written as DNA, the CDR3 is TGCGCCAGCAGTGATAGGGGATCTTCATACAATGAGCAGTTCTTC.

The J gene is TRBJ2-7, the V gene TRBV14, with 10 positions matching TRBD1. Germline V gene data show CDR1 as SGHDN and CDR2 as FVKESK. V was clipped by 6 bases and J by 2 bases; unmatched bases: 7. This CDR3 region has 15 residues. The CDR3 DNA reads TGTGCCAGCAGTCCGAGTGACAGGGGGCCCTACGAGCAGTACTTC. Its protein is CASSPSDRGPYEQYF.

This rearrangement joins TRBV19 to TRBJ2-1; 11 bases agree with TRBD2. This CDR3 comprises 16 residues. The germline V gene has CDR1 LNHDA and CDR2 SQIVND (reference sequence). Trimming cost V 6 bases and J 3 bases; bases outside gene matches: 7. In DNA form, the CDR3 reads TGTGCCAGTAGGGGACTACTAGCGGGAGACTACAATGAGCAGTTCTTC. This translates into CASRGLLAGDYNEQFF.

This clone was seen a few times. The V call is TRBV6-1, the J call TRBJ1-2; D possibly corresponds to TRBD1 (5 bases). Trimming cost V 1 base and J 4 bases, with 19 bases left between them. Germline CDR1 and CDR2: MNHNS and SASEGT. This CDR3 spans 17 amino acids. CDR3 DNA: TGTGCCAGCAGTGAAGGGGATTTCAGGGCCCTCCTCTATGGCTACACCTTC. This translates into CASSEGDFRALLYGYTF.